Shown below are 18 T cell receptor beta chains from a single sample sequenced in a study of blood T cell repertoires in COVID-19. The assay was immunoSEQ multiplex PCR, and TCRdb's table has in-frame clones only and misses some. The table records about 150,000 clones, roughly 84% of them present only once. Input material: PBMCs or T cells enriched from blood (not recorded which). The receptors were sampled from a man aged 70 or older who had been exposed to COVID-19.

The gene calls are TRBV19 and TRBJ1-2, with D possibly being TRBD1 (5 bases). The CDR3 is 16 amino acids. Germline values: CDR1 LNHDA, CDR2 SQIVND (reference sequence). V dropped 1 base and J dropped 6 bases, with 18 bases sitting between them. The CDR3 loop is CASSIGPWGDSDGYTF. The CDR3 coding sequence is TGTGCCAGTAGTATAGGTCCGTGGGGGGACTCGGATGGCTACACCTTC.

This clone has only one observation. CDR3 sequence: CASSAPGGGRNSPLHF. The CDR3 nucleotides are TGTGCCAGCAGCGCCCCGGGAGGGGGCCGCAATTCACCCCTCCACTTT. The chain recombines TRBV9 with TRBJ1-6, with TRBD1 matching 7 bases. The junction had 10 bases not matched to a gene; V was cut back by 3 bases and J by 7 bases. Per the germline V gene, CDR1 is SGDLS and CDR2 is YYNGEE. CDR3 size: 16 residues.

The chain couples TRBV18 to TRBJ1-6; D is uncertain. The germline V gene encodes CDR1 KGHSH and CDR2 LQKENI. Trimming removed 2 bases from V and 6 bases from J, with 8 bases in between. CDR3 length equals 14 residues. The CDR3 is CASSPTVRNSPLHF. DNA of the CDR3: TGTGCCAGCTCACCAACAGTCCGTAATTCACCCCTCCACTTT. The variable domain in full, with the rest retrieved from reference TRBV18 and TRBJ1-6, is NAGVMQNPRHLVRRRGQEARLRCSPMKGHSHVYWYRQLPEEGLKFMVYLQKENIIDESGMPKERFSAEFPKEGPSILRIQQVVRGDSAAYFCASSPTVRNSPLHFGNGTRLTVT.

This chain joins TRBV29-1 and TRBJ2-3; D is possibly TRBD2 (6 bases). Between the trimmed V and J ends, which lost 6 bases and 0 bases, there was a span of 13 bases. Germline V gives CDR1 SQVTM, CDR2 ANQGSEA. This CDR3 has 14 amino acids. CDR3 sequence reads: CSVRGVYSTDTQYF. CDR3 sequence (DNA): TGCAGCGTCCGCGGGGTATACAGCACAGATACGCAGTATTTT.

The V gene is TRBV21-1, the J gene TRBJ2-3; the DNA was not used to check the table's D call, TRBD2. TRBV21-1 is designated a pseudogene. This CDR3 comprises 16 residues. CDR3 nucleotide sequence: TGTGCCAGCAGCAAAGCCCGGGAGAGGGGCACAGATACGCAGTATTTT. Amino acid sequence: CASSKARERGTDTQYF.

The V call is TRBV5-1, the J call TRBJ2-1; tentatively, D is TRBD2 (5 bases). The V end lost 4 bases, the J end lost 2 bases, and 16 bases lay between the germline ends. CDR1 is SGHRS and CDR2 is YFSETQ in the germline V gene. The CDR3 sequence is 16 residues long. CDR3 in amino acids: CASSPEGLRTYNEQFF. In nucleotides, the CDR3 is TGCGCCAGCAGCCCTGAAGGACTGAGGACCTACAATGAGCAGTTCTTC.

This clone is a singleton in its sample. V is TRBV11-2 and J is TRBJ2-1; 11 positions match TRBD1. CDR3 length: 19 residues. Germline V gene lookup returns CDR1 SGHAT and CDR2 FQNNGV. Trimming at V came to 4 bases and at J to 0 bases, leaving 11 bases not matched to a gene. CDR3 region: CASSSTGTGGSSSYNEQFF. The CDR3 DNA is TGTGCCAGCAGCTCAACCGGGACAGGGGGTTCGAGCTCCTACAATGAGCAGTTCTTC.

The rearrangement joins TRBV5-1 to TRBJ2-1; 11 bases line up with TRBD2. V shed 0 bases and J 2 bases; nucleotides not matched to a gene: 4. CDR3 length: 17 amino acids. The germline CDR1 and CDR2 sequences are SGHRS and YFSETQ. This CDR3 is CASSLGGLAAPYNEQFF. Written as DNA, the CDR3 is TGCGCCAGCAGCTTGGGGGGACTAGCGGCCCCCTACAATGAGCAGTTCTTC. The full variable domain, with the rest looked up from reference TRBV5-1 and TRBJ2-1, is KAGVTQTPRYLIKTRGQQVTLSCSPISGHRSVSWYQQTPGQGLQFLFEYFSETQRNKGNFPGRFSGRQFSNSRSEMNVSTLELGDSALYLCASSLGGLAAPYNEQFFGPGTRLTVL.

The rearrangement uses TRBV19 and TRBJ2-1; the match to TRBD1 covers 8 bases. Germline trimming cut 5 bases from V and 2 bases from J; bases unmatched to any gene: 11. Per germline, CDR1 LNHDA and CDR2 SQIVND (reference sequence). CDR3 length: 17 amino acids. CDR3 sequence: CASSPIRTGSPYNEQFF. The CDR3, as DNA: TGTGCCAGTAGTCCGATCCGGACAGGGAGCCCCTACAATGAGCAGTTCTTC.

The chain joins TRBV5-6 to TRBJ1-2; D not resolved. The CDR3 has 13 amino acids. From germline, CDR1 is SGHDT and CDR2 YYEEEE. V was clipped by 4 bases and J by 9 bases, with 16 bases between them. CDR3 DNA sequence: TGTGCCAGCAGCCGGGAGCGCGCGGGAAGCTACACCTTC. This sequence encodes CASSRERAGSYTF.

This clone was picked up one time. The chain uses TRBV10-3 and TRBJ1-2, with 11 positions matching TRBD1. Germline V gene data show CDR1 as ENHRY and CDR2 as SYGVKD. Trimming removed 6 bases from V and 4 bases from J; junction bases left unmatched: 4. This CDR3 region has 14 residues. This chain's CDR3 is CAIRGQGAGYGYTF. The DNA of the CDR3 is TGTGCCATCAGAGGACAGGGGGCTGGCTATGGCTACACCTTC.

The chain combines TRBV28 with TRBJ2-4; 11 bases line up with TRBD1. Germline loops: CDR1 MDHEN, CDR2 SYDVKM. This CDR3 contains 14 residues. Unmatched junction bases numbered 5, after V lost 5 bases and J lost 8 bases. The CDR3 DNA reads TGTGCCAGCAGTACGGGACAGGGGGTGGACATTCAGTACTTC. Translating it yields CASSTGQGVDIQYF. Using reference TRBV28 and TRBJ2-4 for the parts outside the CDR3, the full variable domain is DVKVTQSSRYLVKRTGEKVFLECVQDMDHENMFWYRQDPGLGLRLIYFSYDVKMKEKGDIPEGYSVSREKKERFSLILESASTNQTSMYLCASSTGQGVDIQYFGAGTRLSVL.

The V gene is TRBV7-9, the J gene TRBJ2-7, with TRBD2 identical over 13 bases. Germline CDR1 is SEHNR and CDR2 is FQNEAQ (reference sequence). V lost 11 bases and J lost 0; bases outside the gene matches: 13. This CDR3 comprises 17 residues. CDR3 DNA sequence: TGTGCCCTGTCGGGGGGGACTAGCGGGGACTACTCCTACGAGCAGTACTTC. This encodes CALSGGTSGDYSYEQYF.

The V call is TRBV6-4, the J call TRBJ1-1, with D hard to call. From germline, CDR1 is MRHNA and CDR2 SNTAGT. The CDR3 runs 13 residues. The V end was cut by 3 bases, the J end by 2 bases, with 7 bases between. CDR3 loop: CASSEAANTEAFF. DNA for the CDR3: TGTGCCAGCAGTGAGGCGGCTAACACTGAAGCTTTCTTT.

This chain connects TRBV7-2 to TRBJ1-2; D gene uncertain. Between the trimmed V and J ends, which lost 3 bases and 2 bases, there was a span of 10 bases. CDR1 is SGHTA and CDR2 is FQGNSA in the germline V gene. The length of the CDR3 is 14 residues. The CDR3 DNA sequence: TGTGCCAGCAGCTTTGCAGTTAAAAACTATGGCTACACCTTC. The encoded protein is CASSFAVKNYGYTF.

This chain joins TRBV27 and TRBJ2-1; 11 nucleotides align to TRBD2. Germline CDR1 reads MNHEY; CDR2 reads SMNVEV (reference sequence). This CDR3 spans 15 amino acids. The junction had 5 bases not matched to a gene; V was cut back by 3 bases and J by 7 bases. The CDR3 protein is CASSLRLAGLNEQFF. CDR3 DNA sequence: TGTGCCAGCAGTTTGAGACTAGCGGGATTGAATGAGCAGTTCTTC.

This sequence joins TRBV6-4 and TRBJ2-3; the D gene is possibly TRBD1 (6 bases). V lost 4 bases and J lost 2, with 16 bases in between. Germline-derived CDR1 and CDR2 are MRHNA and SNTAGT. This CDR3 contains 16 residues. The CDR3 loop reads CASSALGRGNTDTQYF. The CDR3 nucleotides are TGTGCCAGCAGTGCGCTGGGCAGGGGTAACACAGATACGCAGTATTTT.

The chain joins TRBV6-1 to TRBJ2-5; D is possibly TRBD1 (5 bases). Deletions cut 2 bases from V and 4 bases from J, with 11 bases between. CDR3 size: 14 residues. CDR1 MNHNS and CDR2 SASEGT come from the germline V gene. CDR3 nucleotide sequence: TGTGCCAGCAGTGAACAGGGCCTCCGAGAGACCCAGTACTTC. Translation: CASSEQGLRETQYF.